The 3 T cell receptor beta chains below come from one sample, sequenced in a study of T cell responses to AZD1222 COVID-19 vaccine. TCRdb's copy holds only in-frame clones and misses some; the assay was immunoSEQ multiplex PCR. The repertoire includes about 180,000 clones, 88% of them detected once, and more than 25% sits in the top ten. Sequencing was performed on peripheral blood, taken 28 days after the second AZD1222 dose. These receptors were collected from an adult who received the AZD1222 COVID-19 vaccine.

This chain connects TRBV28 to TRBJ2-3; 13 bases map to TRBD2. Germline V gene lookup returns CDR1 MDHEN and CDR2 SYDVKM. CDR3 length equals 15 residues. Trimming cost V 8 bases and J 0 bases; bases outside gene matches: 2. The CDR3 coding sequence is TGTGCCAGCGGGACTAGCGGGACTAGCACAGATACGCAGTATTTT. It codes for CASGTSGTSTDTQYF.

This chain links TRBV3-1 (or the pseudogene TRBV3-2) with TRBJ2-5; D uncertain. Germline V gene lookup returns CDR1 LGHDT and CDR2 YNNKEL (reference sequence). V was clipped by 4 bases and J by 5 bases, with 8 bases between them. This CDR3 spans 12 amino acids. The CDR3 is CASSPPGETQYF. CDR3 bases: TGTGCCAGCAGCCCGCCTGGGGAGACCCAGTACTTC.

The CDR3 DNA is TGTGCCATTAAAGGGGAGGACACTGAAGCTTTCTTT. Translating gives CAIKGEDTEAFF. This chain joins TRBV10-3 and TRBJ1-1, with D possibly matching TRBD1 (5 bases). V was shortened by 9 bases and J by 3 bases, with 11 bases between the two germline ends. The CDR3 runs 12 residues. CDR1 and CDR2 (germline): ENHRY, SYGVKD.